This T cell receptor (beta chain) was obtained from a study of a mutant IDH1 vaccine in newly diagnosed glioma. Study at large: Most patients had received both radiotherapy and temozolomide, the prior options being radiotherapy, temozolomide, or both. Notes on the study in general: Vaccine-induced immune responses occurred in 80% to 95% of patients.

Sample time point: week 23, last vaccination. Each dose of the vaccine consisted of 300 ug of mutant IDH1 20-mer peptide, with topical imiquimod. Newly diagnosed WHO grade 3 or 4 IDH1-mutant, ATRX-lost astrocytomas were identified in the donors. Produced via immunoSEQ multiplex PCR; TCRdb's table is partial and in-frame only. The sample lists around 55,000 clones; 80% were seen once. A remark on this clone: The antigen is undetermined.

The germline CDR1 and CDR2 sequences are SEHNR and FQNEAQ (reference sequence). V gave up 2 bases and J gave up 4 bases; unmatched junction bases: 6. The CDR3 runs 15 residues. This sequence joins TRBV7-9 and TRBJ1-1, with 8 bases aligning to TRBD1. The material was PBMCs, obtained from a glioma patient whose treatment included an IDH1 peptide vaccine. The TCR was taken from a man in his forties with glioma. In nucleotides, the CDR3 is TGTGCCAGCAGCTTAACGGGACAGGTGGGCACTGAAGCTTTCTTT. Translating gives CASSLTGQVGTEAFF.